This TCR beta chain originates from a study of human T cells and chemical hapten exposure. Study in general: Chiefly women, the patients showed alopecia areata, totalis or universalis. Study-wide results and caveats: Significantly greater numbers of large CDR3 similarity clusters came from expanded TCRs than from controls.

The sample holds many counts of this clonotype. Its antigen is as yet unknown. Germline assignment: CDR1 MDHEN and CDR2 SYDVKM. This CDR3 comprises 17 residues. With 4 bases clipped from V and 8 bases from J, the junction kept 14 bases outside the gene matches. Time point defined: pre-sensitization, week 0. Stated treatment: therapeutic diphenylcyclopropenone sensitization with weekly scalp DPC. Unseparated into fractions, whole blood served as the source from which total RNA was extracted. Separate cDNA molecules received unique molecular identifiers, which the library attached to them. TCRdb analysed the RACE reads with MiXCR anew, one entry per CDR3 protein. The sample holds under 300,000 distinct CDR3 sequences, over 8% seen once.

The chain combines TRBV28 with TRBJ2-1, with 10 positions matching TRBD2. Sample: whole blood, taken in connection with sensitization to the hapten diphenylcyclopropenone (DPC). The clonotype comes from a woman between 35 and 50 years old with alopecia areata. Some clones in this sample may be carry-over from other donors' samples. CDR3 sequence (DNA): TGTGCCAGCAGTTCGCCCTCAGCGGGAGGGCGTGTCGATGAGCAGTTCTTC. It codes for CASSSPSAGGRVDEQFF.